A single sample is the source of the 12 T cell receptor beta chains below, sequenced in a study of control samples from healthy donors and cancer patients. Clones were sequenced by immunoSEQ multiplex PCR, and TCRdb holds only the in-frame ones, with some missing. This sample has 100,000 to 150,000 clones; approximately 90% occur once, and the top ten carry about 2.7%. The specimen was blood. All receptors come from a man aged 40-49 years in good health.

This clone was found a few times. This sequence joins TRBV29-1 and TRBJ1-3; D uncertain. The V end was cut by 5 bases, the J end by 1 base, with 9 bases between. This CDR3 has 13 residues. Looked up from germline, CDR1 is SQVTM and CDR2 is ANQGSEA. The CDR3, as DNA: TGCAGCGTTAGAATTGGATCTGGAAACACCATATATTTT. This gives the protein CSVRIGSGNTIYF.

The chain recombines TRBV11-2 with TRBJ2-5, with 8 bases fitting TRBD2. This CDR3 is 15 amino acids long. Germline V gene data show CDR1 as SGHAT and CDR2 as FQNNGV. Germline trimming cut 2 bases from V and 4 bases from J; bases unmatched to any gene: 6. The CDR3 sequence is CASSLIPGGVETQYF. As DNA, the CDR3 is TGTGCCAGCAGCTTAATCCCCGGGGGGGTAGAGACCCAGTACTTC.

The chain recombines TRBV30 with TRBJ2-7; TRBD1 matches at 9 bases. Germline V gene sequence: CDR1 GTSNPN, CDR2 SVGIG (reference sequence). The CDR3 runs 14 residues. J gave up 6 bases and V 4 bases, and 10 bases lay outside the gene matches. The CDR3 DNA is TGTGCCTGGACCGCCTCGGGACAGGGATCCGAGCAGTACTTC. Translation: CAWTASGQGSEQYF.

The V call is TRBV7-3, the J call TRBJ2-3, with D perhaps matching TRBD1 (6 bases). The CDR3 contains 13 residues. Germline V gene data show CDR1 as SGHTA and CDR2 as FQGTGA. Trimming took off 5 bases at V and 4 bases at J, with 10 bases between the two ends. The CDR3 is CASSVPGADTQYF. CDR3 nucleotide sequence: TGTGCCAGCAGCGTACCAGGGGCAGATACGCAGTATTTT.

The chain carries TRBV6-2 or TRBV6-3 and TRBJ2-7, with 8 bases identical to TRBD1. V lost 2 bases, J lost 4 bases, and 10 bases stayed unmatched. The CDR3 runs 16 residues. Germline CDR1 is MNHEY and CDR2 is SVGEGT. The chain's CDR3 is CASSYRWDRREYEQYF. As DNA, the CDR3 is TGTGCCAGCAGTTACAGATGGGACAGGAGGGAGTACGAGCAGTACTTC.

The V and J genes are TRBV18 and TRBJ2-7; D is possibly TRBD1 or TRBD2 (6 bases each). The CDR3 loop spans 14 amino acids. The V end lost 0 bases, the J end lost 6 bases, and 12 bases lay between the germline ends. Germline CDR1 KGHSH, CDR2 LQKENI. The CDR3 loop reads CASSPPGGRSEQYF. DNA of the CDR3: TGTGCCAGCTCACCACCGGGGGGCCGAAGCGAGCAGTACTTC.

The rearrangement uses TRBV30 and TRBJ1-4; maybe TRBD1 (5 bases). Germline V CDR1 and CDR2: GTSNPN, SVGIG (reference sequence). The CDR3 has 16 amino acids. V lost 2 bases to trimming and J lost 2 bases, with 15 bases between them. The CDR3 bases are TGTGCCTGGAGTCGGGCAGGGCGGTCGACTAATGAAAAACTGTTTTTT. As protein: CAWSRAGRSTNEKLFF.

V usage is TRBV18 and J usage is TRBJ1-1; D ambiguous. The germline gives CDR1 KGHSH, CDR2 LQKENI. The CDR3 sequence is 13 residues long. The V gene lost 4 bases and the J gene lost 1 base, with 7 bases spanning the gap. The CDR3: CASSHGQNTEAFF. CDR3 sequence (DNA): TGTGCCAGCTCACATGGCCAGAACACTGAAGCTTTCTTT.

This clone has just a few counts. The chain's CDR3 is CASRLQGGTEAFF. CDR3 DNA sequence: TGTGCCAGTAGGCTACAGGGAGGAACTGAAGCTTTCTTT. V gene TRBV19 combines with J gene TRBJ1-1; a possible D gene is TRBD1 (6 bases). Trimming took 6 bases from V and 5 from J, leaving 13 bases between them. This CDR3 spans 13 amino acids. Germline loops: CDR1 LNHDA, CDR2 SQIVND (reference sequence).

The chain employs TRBV12-3 or TRBV12-4 and TRBJ2-1; D is uncertain. V was clipped by 1 base and J by 6 bases, with 7 bases between them. This CDR3 spans 13 amino acids. The CDR3 here is CASSLVGPNEQFF. CDR3 DNA: TGTGCCAGCAGTTTAGTGGGCCCCAATGAGCAGTTCTTC.

This clone was counted once. J is TRBJ2-7 and V is TRBV5-1; D uncertain. V was cut by 0 bases and J by 3 bases, with 10 bases left in between. The CDR3 consists of 14 residues. Germline V gene lookup returns CDR1 SGHRS and CDR2 YFSETQ. CDR3 amino acids: CASSLGGSSYEQYF. The CDR3 DNA reads as TGCGCCAGCAGCTTGGGAGGCAGCAGCTACGAGCAGTACTTC.

This chain connects TRBV15 to TRBJ1-5; D gene ambiguous. Germline V gives CDR1 LNHNV, CDR2 YYDKDF (reference sequence). CDR3 length: 15 amino acids. V was pared by 0 bases and J by 3 bases, with 9 bases between. CDR3 DNA: TGTGCCACCAGCAGAGACGGCCGATACAATCAGCCCCAGCATTTT. Translation: CATSRDGRYNQPQHF. Full variable domain (remainder filled in from reference TRBV15 and TRBJ1-5): DAMVIQNPRYQVTQFGKPVTLSCSQTLNHNVMYWYQQKSSQAPKLLFHYYDKDFNNEADTPDNFQSRRPNTSFCFLDIRSPGLGDTAMYLCATSRDGRYNQPQHFGDGTRLSIL.